The TCR beta chain described here comes from a study of T cells after yellow fever vaccination. Study results and caveats: Weaker overall was a secondary response that nonetheless peaked faster, on day 5 versus 15.

This clonotype has a count of ten or more. Researchers made TCR cDNA using 5'RACE template switching, and this step added a universal primer site and UMIs. TCRdb recomputed calls from the 5' RACE reads with MiXCR, one row per CDR3 protein. The sample includes tens of thousands of distinct CDR3 sequences, less than 7% of them seen just once. This clonotype was obtained from a man aged 30-40 years who received the YFV17D yellow fever vaccine. Sample: PBMCs, either bulk or a sorted T-cell subset (CD4+, CD8+, memory, or dextramer-sorted; not recorded which), taken 15 days after the yellow fever booster vaccination.

The DNA for the CDR3 is TGTGCCACCAGTGACCCCAGTGACCCAAGGGAGACCCAGTACTTC. This sequence encodes CATSDPSDPRETQYF. The chain employs TRBV24-1 and TRBJ2-5; no clear D gene. CDR1 is KGHDR, CDR2 SFDVKD, per germline. With 4 bases removed from V and 5 bases from J, the gap between germline ends came to 16 bases. The CDR3 is made up of 15 amino acids.